This T cell receptor beta chain was sequenced during a study of cytomegalovirus exposure and HLA in healthy donors. Whole-study results and caveats: CMV serostatus alone was available as immune exposure information. A later analysis reported that several of the most significant clusters appeared to be linked to common viral pathogens, among them Epstein-Barr virus.

This CDR3 spans 15 amino acids. After removal of 6 bases from V and 4 bases from J, the junction contained 8 bases not matched to a gene. Germline CDR1 and CDR2: MDHEN and SYDVKM. A word on this clone: Antigen specificity is unknown.

This PCR relied on a set of 60 Vbeta primers and 13 Jbeta primers. In the original processing: In a later analysis, around 10 million of some 80 million unique beta chains occurred in at least two donors. TCRdb's table, derived via immunoSEQ multiplex PCR, lists solely in-frame clones and lacks some. V and J calls and clone size come straight from that table; D and trimming were deduced from the DNA. Of over 75,000 clones listed, about 74% are singletons. The source of this sequence is a man aged 55 to 70 in good health and CMV-seropositive. The sample consisted of PBMCs. This chain uses TRBV28 with TRBJ2-3, with 9 bases aligning to TRBD1. The CDR3 nucleotides are TGTGCCAGCAGCATCAACAGGGGGCGAGCAGATACGCAGTATTTT. As protein: CASSINRGRADTQYF.